This entry describes one T cell receptor beta chain. Its target is not known. Deletions cut 3 bases from V and 3 bases from J, with 12 bases between. The CDR3 extends over 15 amino acids. Looked up from germline, CDR1 is KGHSY and CDR2 is FQNENV. This sample was taken from a study of OX40 agonist ivuxolimab in advanced cancers. Across the whole study: Dose-escalation subjects each had hepatocellular carcinoma, melanoma, renal cell or head and neck cancer.

Produced via immunoSEQ multiplex PCR; TCRdb's table is partial and in-frame only. The sample includes about 96,000 clones, 84% of them seen just once. Regarding the study as a whole: Several nonresponders also turned out to have low normalized T-cell clonal expansion.

The source of this sequence is an adult with an advanced solid tumor such as melanoma, head and neck, liver or kidney cancer. The V and J genes are TRBV16 and TRBJ1-5; a possible D gene is TRBD1 (5 bases). The sample here was CD4+ or CD8+ T cells sorted from blood, taken in a trial of the OX40 agonist ivuxolimab. The CDR3 nucleotides read TGTGCCAGCAGCCACTTTGGGGGGAACAATCAGCCCCAGCATTTT. This translates into CASSHFGGNNQPQHF.